This T cell receptor beta chain originates from a study of monozygotic twins with inflammatory bowel disease. Using the 5' RACE reads, TCRdb records one entry per CDR3 protein without DNA. The listing contains a few hundred thousand distinct CDR3 sequences. About this clonotype itself: What it recognizes is unknown.

The CDR3 loop spans 14 amino acids. Germline V gene sequence: CDR1 SEHNR, CDR2 FQNEAQ (reference sequence). Study outcomes and limitations: Compared with healthy twins, IBD patients shared fewer clonotypes with others, especially with disease activity.

V gene TRBV7-9 combines with J gene TRBJ1-2; without DNA, the TCRdb call of TRBD1 cannot be checked. The specimen sequenced was blood. The receptor was isolated from a human donor with ulcerative colitis or Crohn's disease, or a healthy co-twin of an affected twin (not recorded which). CDR3 loop: CASSLATGDYGYTF.